Following are 17 T cell receptor beta chains from one sample sequenced in a study of blood T cell repertoires in COVID-19. Repertoires were generated with immunoSEQ multiplex PCR, while TCRdb's copy carries only in-frame clones and drops some. The table records approximately 300,000 clones, around 88% of them present only once. Sequencing input: peripheral blood. Receptors were obtained from a middle-aged man with acute or convalescent COVID-19.

This chain links TRBV6-5 with TRBJ2-7; the D gene is possibly TRBD1 (6 bases). Germline loops: CDR1 MNHEY, CDR2 SVGAGI. Trimming removed 4 bases at V and 11 bases at J, with 18 bases between. CDR3 length equals 13 residues. CDR3 DNA: TGTGCCAGCAGTTCCACAGGGAGCTGGTCTGAGTACTTC. This encodes CASSSTGSWSEYF.

The V gene is TRBV19, the J gene TRBJ2-6; 12 positions agree with TRBD1. From germline, CDR1 is LNHDA and CDR2 SQIVND (reference sequence). Trimming took 5 bases from V and 4 from J; bases not matched to a gene: 12. This CDR3 contains 19 residues. DNA for the CDR3: TGTGCCAGTAGTCCACTCCGGGACAGGGGGCGCGAGGGGGCCAACGTCCTGACTTTC. It is translated as CASSPLRDRGREGANVLTF.

A few counts support this clone. The gene calls are TRBV24-1 and TRBJ1-2; 7 nucleotides agree with TRBD1. The CDR3 has 15 amino acids. Trimming at V came to 3 bases and at J to 9 bases, leaving 12 bases not matched to a gene. CDR1 KGHDR and CDR2 SFDVKD come from the germline V gene. The CDR3 is CATSDGTAGWSSYTF. The CDR3 bases are TGTGCCACCAGTGATGGGACAGCTGGGTGGAGTAGCTACACCTTC.

A single count supports this clone. The gene calls are TRBV12-3 or TRBV12-4 and TRBJ1-4, with a tentative D call TRBD1 (5 bases). Deletions cut 3 bases from V and 8 bases from J, with 10 bases between. CDR3 size: 13 residues. The CDR3 reads CASSLFRTEKLFF. CDR3 in DNA: TGTGCCAGCAGTTTGTTTAGGACAGAAAAACTGTTTTTT.

This sequence joins TRBV7-3 and TRBJ2-2; the D gene is possibly TRBD1 (5 bases). The V and J ends lost 6 bases and 6 bases respectively, with 17 bases between them. Germline CDR1 SGHTA, CDR2 FQGTGA. The CDR3 loop spans 15 amino acids. In nucleotides, the CDR3 is TGTGCCAGCAGGAAAGGGGCCTGGGAAGCCGGGGAGCTGTTTTTT. Encoded protein: CASRKGAWEAGELFF.

The V and J genes are TRBV15 and TRBJ1-5; no clear D. With 0 bases removed from V and 0 bases from J, the gap between germline ends came to 9 bases. The CDR3 is 16 residues long. From germline, CDR1 is LNHNV and CDR2 YYDKDF (reference sequence). The CDR3 sequence is CATSRDGQFSNQPQHF. As DNA, the CDR3 is TGTGCCACCAGCAGAGATGGTCAGTTTAGCAATCAGCCCCAGCATTTT.

The chain uses TRBV19 and TRBJ2-6, with D perhaps matching TRBD2 (5 bases). This CDR3 is 16 amino acids long. CDR1 and CDR2 from the germline V gene are LNHDA and SQIVND (reference sequence). V dropped 1 base and J dropped 3 bases, with 10 bases sitting between them. CDR3 coding DNA: TGTGCCAGTAGTATAGGTCGGGGAAGTGGGGCCAACGTCCTGACTTTC. This gives the protein CASSIGRGSGANVLTF. The full variable domain, completed using reference TRBV19 and TRBJ2-6, is DGGITQSPKYLFRKEGQNVTLSCEQNLNHDAMYWYRQDPGQGLRLIYYSQIVNDFQKGDIAEGYSVSREKKESFPLTVTSAQKNPTAFYLCASSIGRGSGANVLTFGAGSRLTVL.

Worth noting for this clone: In the same sample, other DNA sequences code for this CDR3. The gene calls are TRBV2 and TRBJ1-1; D possibly corresponds to TRBD1 (6 bases). The V end was cut by 6 bases, the J end by 0 bases, with 8 bases between. Per the germline V gene, CDR1 is SNHLY and CDR2 is FYNNEI. The CDR3 length is 13 residues. CDR3 in amino acids: CASRGQLNTEAFF. The CDR3 bases are TGTGCCAGCAGGGGACAATTGAACACTGAAGCTTTCTTT.

This chain connects TRBV18 to TRBJ1-4; TRBD1 aligns across 7 bases. This CDR3 is built from 16 residues. V was pared by 1 base and J by 1 base, with 3 bases of the junction left unmatched. CDR1 and CDR2 from the germline V gene are KGHSH and LQKENI. The CDR3 bases are TGTGCCAGCTCACCACAGGGGGCCGGAACTAATGAAAAACTGTTTTTT. The encoded protein is CASSPQGAGTNEKLFF.

This rearrangement joins TRBV4-1 to TRBJ1-4; a possible D gene is TRBD1 (5 bases). V dropped 4 bases and J dropped 2 bases, with 17 bases sitting between them. This CDR3 spans 17 amino acids. CDR1 and CDR2 from the germline V gene are MGHRA and YSYEKL. The CDR3, as DNA: TGCGCCAGCAGCCGCGCCTTTGACAGCGCCACTAATGAAAAACTGTTTTTT. Its translation: CASSRAFDSATNEKLFF.

This clone has a single count. J is TRBJ1-2 and V is TRBV19, with a weak D call TRBD1 (6 bases). Germline CDR1 is LNHDA and CDR2 is SQIVND (reference sequence). Trimming took 3 bases from V and 6 from J, leaving 11 bases between them. The CDR3 has 13 residues. CDR3 nucleotide sequence: TGTGCCAGTAGTATGGTACAGGGAAATGGCTACACCTTC. Protein sequence: CASSMVQGNGYTF.

V gene TRBV9 combines with J gene TRBJ1-6; the D is unclear. Germline V lookup: CDR1 SGDLS, CDR2 YYNGEE. The CDR3 consists of 18 residues. V was trimmed by 0 bases and J by 5 bases, leaving 18 bases between them. Here the CDR3 DNA reads TGTGCCAGCAGCGTAGCAGGAAACACCTATGGCCATAATTCACCCCTCCACTTT. Protein product: CASSVAGNTYGHNSPLHF.

The V and J genes are TRBV5-1 and TRBJ2-7; D is unresolved. CDR1 and CDR2 from the germline V gene are SGHRS and YFSETQ. Trimming pared 0 bases from V and 3 bases from J, leaving 13 bases between. The CDR3 consists of 15 residues. CDR3 in amino acids: CASSLVSEHYYEQYF. The CDR3 nucleotides read TGCGCCAGCAGCTTGGTTTCCGAACATTACTACGAGCAGTACTTC.

V gene TRBV27 combines with J gene TRBJ1-2, with 7 bases that match TRBD1. The J segment lost 8 bases and the V segment lost 0 bases, leaving 6 bases of the junction unmatched. This CDR3 comprises 14 residues. The germline CDR1 and CDR2 sequences are MNHEY and SMNVEV (reference sequence). CDR3 region: CASSLSEGAGGYTF. The CDR3 nucleotides are TGTGCCAGCAGTTTATCAGAGGGGGCAGGAGGCTACACCTTC.

V and J are TRBV24-1 and TRBJ1-5; 9 bases align to TRBD1. CDR1 is KGHDR and CDR2 is SFDVKD in the germline V gene. Trimming removed 10 bases from V and 10 bases from J; junction bases left unmatched: 13. This CDR3 is 14 amino acids long. The CDR3 region is CATSGDRESSPQHF. CDR3 DNA: TGTGCCACTTCAGGGGACAGGGAGTCATCACCCCAGCATTTT.

The CDR3 DNA reads TGTGCCACCAGTGGGCAGGGGGACAATCAGCCCCAGCATTTT. It specifies CATSGQGDNQPQHF. The rearrangement uses TRBV24-1 and TRBJ1-5; 7 nucleotides line up with TRBD1. The CDR3 consists of 14 residues. Germline CDR1 reads KGHDR; CDR2 reads SFDVKD. V was clipped by 5 bases and J by 3 bases; unmatched bases: 3.

The J gene is TRBJ2-7, the V gene TRBV27; D remains unclear. V lost 1 base and J lost 0, with 7 bases in between. Germline V gene lookup returns CDR1 MNHEY and CDR2 SMNVEV (reference sequence). The length of the CDR3 is 14 residues. The DNA for the CDR3 is TGTGCCAGCAGTTTATTTGGCACCTCCTACGAGCAGTACTTC. It yields the protein CASSLFGTSYEQYF.